This TCR beta chain originates from a study of blood T cells in healthy people across ages. This clonotype was counted a few times. A second PCR, run for roughly 7 to 12 cycles, used a sample-barcoded 5' primer plus a J-beta primer mix. TCRdb called the 5' RACE reads again in MiXCR, with one record for every CDR3 protein. The sample lists about 970,000 distinct CDR3 sequences, roughly half occurring once. Germline-derived CDR1 and CDR2 are MNHEY and SVGAGI. CDR3 length: 14 amino acids. The chain joins TRBV6-5 to TRBJ2-4, with D maybe TRBD1 (5 bases). Judging by the DNA end, TRBJ2-7 fits better; the J call may be wrong. The sequence came from a woman aged 60-70 years in good health. The sample taken for sequencing was blood. Here the CDR3 reads CASSYSGAHYEQYF. The CDR3 DNA reads as TGTGCCAGCAGTTACTCAGGGGCCCACTACGAGCAGTACTTC.